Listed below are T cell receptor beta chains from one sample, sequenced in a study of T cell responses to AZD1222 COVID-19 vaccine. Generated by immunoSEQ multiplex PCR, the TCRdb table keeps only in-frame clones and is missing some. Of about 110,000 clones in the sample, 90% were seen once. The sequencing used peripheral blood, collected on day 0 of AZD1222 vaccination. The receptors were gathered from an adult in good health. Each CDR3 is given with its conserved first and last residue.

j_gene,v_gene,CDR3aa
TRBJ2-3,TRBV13,CASSSHPVDTQYF
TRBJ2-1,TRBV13,CASSLGLGYNEQFF
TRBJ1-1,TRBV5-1,CASSLEWGLTEAFF
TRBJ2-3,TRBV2,CASSFQGARDTQYF
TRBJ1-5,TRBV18,CASSLLQGNQPQHF
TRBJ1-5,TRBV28,CASSLSGGNQPQHF
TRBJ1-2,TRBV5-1,CASSLGPWTENYGYTF
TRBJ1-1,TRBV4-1,CASSRDDSKNTEAFF
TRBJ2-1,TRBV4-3,CASSPGTSGSSGNEQFF
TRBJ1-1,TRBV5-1,CASSVGQPNTEAFF
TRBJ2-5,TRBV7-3,CASSQQGAQETQYF
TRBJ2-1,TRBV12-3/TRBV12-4,CASSRRGSDEQFF
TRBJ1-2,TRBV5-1,CASSLAAQSYGYTF
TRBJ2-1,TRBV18,CASSLTGGANYEQFF
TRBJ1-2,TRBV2,CASSTDSFNYGYTF
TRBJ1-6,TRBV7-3,CASSLTGNSPLHF
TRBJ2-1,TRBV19,CASSIVTGSSYNEQFF
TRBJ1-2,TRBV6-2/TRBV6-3,CASSFPVGYTF
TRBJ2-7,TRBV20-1,CSASRGSYEQYF
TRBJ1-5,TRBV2,CASKRQQQNQPQHF
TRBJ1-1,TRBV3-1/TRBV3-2,CVSSHRLDTEAFF
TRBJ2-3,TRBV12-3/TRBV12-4,CASSNTGYTQYF
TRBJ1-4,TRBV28,CASSSGVVKLFF
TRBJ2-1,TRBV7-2,CASSLDSDNEQFF
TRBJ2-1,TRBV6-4,CASSVEDMYEQFF
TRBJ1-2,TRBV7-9,CASSLTDGLGSYTF
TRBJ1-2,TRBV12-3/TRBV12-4,CASSLALYGYTF
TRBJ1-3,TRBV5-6,CASSSNPAGRSGNTIYF